Sequencing of this TCR beta chain was carried out in a study of blood T cell repertoires in COVID-19. Study as a whole: COVID-19 samples collected from the United States, Italy and Spain covered acute and convalescent phases. T cells, B-cell-depleted T cells, or PBMCs supplied cDNA or gDNA.

Original handling: By means of reference gene primer amplification, nucleated cell counts were estimated. Generated by immunoSEQ multiplex PCR, the TCRdb table keeps only in-frame clones and is missing some. V, J and clone size are those of that table, while D and trimming were read from the DNA. The table lists 90,000 to 120,000 clones, around 90% of them singletons. Germline V gives CDR1 SGHTS, CDR2 YDEGEE. The CDR3 sequence is 17 residues long. Trimming cost V 4 bases and J 3 bases, with 22 bases left between them. This clone was seen just once. The specimen sequenced was peripheral blood. The chain combines TRBV5-8 with TRBJ2-5; D may be TRBD1 (6 bases). This receptor was taken from a woman younger than 45 with acute or convalescent COVID-19. CDR3 sequence: CASSVKGITGHEETQYF. CDR3 nucleotide sequence: TGTGCCAGCAGCGTTAAGGGTATTACGGGACACGAAGAGACCCAGTACTTC.